This entry features one T cell receptor (beta chain) sequence. This sample was included in a study of blood T cell repertoires in COVID-19. CDR1 SGHRS and CDR2 YFSETQ come from the germline V gene. V lost 0 bases and J lost 2; bases outside the gene matches: 3. The CDR3 has 16 amino acids. TCRdb keeps only in-frame clones here, not all; method: immunoSEQ multiplex PCR. Of under 200,000 clones listed, about 85% are singletons. Sequencing used peripheral blood. The V gene is TRBV5-1, the J gene TRBJ2-7, with 12 bases lining up with TRBD2. This clonotype was sampled from a woman of 80 years or more with acute or convalescent COVID-19. CDR3 loop: CASSLEPSGGAYEQYF. The CDR3 DNA reads as TGCGCCAGCAGCTTGGAGCCTAGCGGGGGGGCCTACGAGCAGTACTTC.